Each of the 22 T cell receptor beta chains below was sequenced from the same sample in a study of blood T cell repertoires in COVID-19. Here immunoSEQ multiplex PCR was the method, and the copy in TCRdb shows in-frame clones only, minus some. The sample holds 90,000 to 120,000 clones, 70% to 90% seen once. The sequencing sample was made of peripheral blood. These receptors were taken from a man in his forties or fifties with active or convalescent COVID-19.

The chain recombines TRBV14 with TRBJ1-4; 7 nucleotides match TRBD1. The CDR3 is made up of 15 amino acids. Germline lookup yields CDR1 SGHDN and CDR2 FVKESK. Trimming removed 5 bases from V and 6 bases from J; junction bases left unmatched: 9. For the CDR3, the DNA is TGTGCCAGCAGCGATACCCGGGACAGTGATGAAAAACTGTTTTTT. This codes for CASSDTRDSDEKLFF.

The chain uses TRBV20-1 and TRBJ2-7; no definite D call. Germline V CDR1 and CDR2: DFQATT, SNEGSKA (reference sequence). The CDR3 is made up of 14 amino acids. The V end lost 3 bases, the J end lost 0 bases, and 12 bases lay between the germline ends. The CDR3 loop reads CSASSRWFSYEQYF. CDR3 coding DNA: TGCAGTGCTAGTTCGAGGTGGTTCTCCTACGAGCAGTACTTC.

V and J are TRBV12-3 or TRBV12-4 and TRBJ1-1; no reliable D call. Trimming took 9 bases from V and 3 from J, leaving 5 bases between them. The CDR3 totals 10 residues. The CDR3 region is CASGDTEAFF. The CDR3 DNA follows: TGTGCCAGTGGAGACACTGAAGCTTTCTTT.

This chain joins TRBV5-1 and TRBJ2-7; a possible D gene is TRBD2 (7 bases). The germline CDR1 and CDR2 sequences are SGHRS and YFSETQ. The CDR3 has 14 amino acids. V was pared by 4 bases and J by 5 bases, with 16 bases between. The CDR3 spells CASSPLSGGNEQYF. CDR3 DNA: TGCGCCAGCAGCCCCTTATCGGGGGGCAACGAGCAGTACTTC.

This chain joins TRBV5-1 and TRBJ1-2; 8 nucleotides match TRBD1. This CDR3 has 15 amino acids. With V trimmed by 4 bases and J by 8 bases, 13 bases remained unmatched. Germline V gene data show CDR1 as SGHRS and CDR2 as YFSETQ. The CDR3 sequence: CASSPPTGGASGYTF. The CDR3 nucleotides are TGCGCCAGCAGCCCCCCCACAGGGGGTGCGAGCGGCTACACCTTC.

The genes are TRBV28 and TRBJ1-6; the D gene is possibly TRBD1 (5 bases). Germline lookup yields CDR1 MDHEN and CDR2 SYDVKM. Trimming removed 3 bases from V and 7 bases from J, with 13 bases in between. This CDR3 has 15 amino acids. CDR3 loop: CASSLAGWLNSPLHF. CDR3 in DNA: TGTGCCAGCAGTTTGGCAGGGTGGTTGAATTCACCCCTCCACTTT.

This clone was counted between two and nine times. Other DNA sequences in this sample translate to the same CDR3. The chain uses TRBV7-2 and TRBJ2-3; no reliable D call. Trimming shortened V by 1 base and J by 2 bases, and 10 bases separated the two germline ends. The CDR3 runs 15 residues. Germline CDR1 SGHTA, CDR2 FQGNSA. The CDR3 DNA reads as TGTGCCAGCAGCTTAGATCGCGGCAACACAGATACGCAGTATTTT. This gives the protein CASSLDRGNTDTQYF.

The chain joins TRBV9 to TRBJ2-7, with 13 bases aligning to TRBD2. The germline V gene has CDR1 SGDLS and CDR2 YYNGEE. With 3 bases clipped from V and 5 bases from J, the junction kept 5 bases outside the gene matches. This CDR3 is 15 amino acids long. CDR3 sequence (DNA): TGTGCCAGCAGCGATGGACTAGCGGGAGAAAACGAGCAGTACTTC. This sequence encodes CASSDGLAGENEQYF.

The J gene is TRBJ2-1, the V gene TRBV28, with D maybe TRBD1 (6 bases). Germline CDR1 MDHEN, CDR2 SYDVKM. The V end was cut by 5 bases, the J end by 9 bases, with 14 bases between. The CDR3 totals 13 residues. CDR3 amino acids: CASSPVGAPEQFF. CDR3 coding DNA: TGTGCCAGCAGTCCCGTGGGGGCCCCTGAGCAGTTCTTC. Looking up the rest from reference TRBV28 and TRBJ2-1 gives the full variable domain: DVKVTQSSRYLVKRTGEKVFLECVQDMDHENMFWYRQDPGLGLRLIYFSYDVKMKEKGDIPEGYSVSREKKERFSLILESASTNQTSMYLCASSPVGAPEQFFGPGTRLTVL.

The V and J genes are TRBV7-9 and TRBJ2-5; perhaps TRBD2 as D (5 bases). The V gene lost 6 bases and the J gene lost 5 bases, with 16 bases spanning the gap. Germline loops: CDR1 SEHNR, CDR2 FQNEAQ (reference sequence). CDR3 length: 14 residues. CDR3 loop: CASRAVFGEETQYF. The CDR3 bases are TGTGCCAGCAGAGCTGTCTTTGGGGAGGAGACCCAGTACTTC.

The V and J genes are TRBV7-2 and TRBJ2-3; TRBD2 might be the D (6 bases). Trimming removed 1 base at V and 0 bases at J, with 17 bases between. The CDR3 runs 18 residues. Germline V CDR1 and CDR2: SGHTA, FQGNSA. The CDR3 loop reads CASSLVSSSAPSTDTQYF. CDR3 DNA: TGTGCCAGCAGCTTAGTTTCTTCTAGCGCACCTAGCACAGATACGCAGTATTTT.

The gene calls are TRBV27 and TRBJ1-6; D remains ambiguous. The ends were cut back, 4 bases at V and 7 bases at J, with 14 bases in the middle. This CDR3 has 15 amino acids. The germline V gene has CDR1 MNHEY and CDR2 SMNVEV (reference sequence). In DNA form, the CDR3 reads TGTGCCAGCAGTTCCCTTTCGCCGAGGAATTCACCCCTCCACTTT. Its protein is CASSSLSPRNSPLHF.

This chain connects TRBV27 to TRBJ1-2; TRBD1 matches at 7 bases. V lost 6 bases and J lost 8; bases outside the gene matches: 12. Looked up from germline, CDR1 is MNHEY and CDR2 is SMNVEV (reference sequence). The CDR3 spans 14 residues. CDR3 sequence reads: CASSRLRTGWGYTF. The CDR3 DNA follows: TGTGCCAGCAGCCGTCTCAGGACAGGATGGGGCTACACCTTC.

The chain combines TRBV6-5 with TRBJ1-2; no reliable D call. This CDR3 has 13 residues. Germline lookup yields CDR1 MNHEY and CDR2 SVGAGI. V gave up 4 bases and J gave up 4 bases, with 10 bases separating them. CDR3 sequence: CASSLEEGYGYTF. DNA for the CDR3: TGTGCCAGCAGTTTAGAGGAGGGCTATGGCTACACCTTC.

V and J are TRBV19 and TRBJ2-7; TRBD1 matches at 7 bases. The CDR3 is 14 amino acids. Germline values: CDR1 LNHDA, CDR2 SQIVND (reference sequence). With 5 bases clipped from V and 6 bases from J, the junction kept 10 bases outside the gene matches. CDR3 residues: CASSEGAAAREQYF. The CDR3 region has the DNA TGTGCCAGTAGTGAGGGGGCGGCTGCGCGCGAGCAGTACTTC.

The V and J genes are TRBV9 and TRBJ1-2; 8 nucleotides align to TRBD1. Germline loops: CDR1 SGDLS, CDR2 YYNGEE. V trimming: 4 bases; J trimming: 7 bases; junction bases outside the gene matches: 9. This CDR3 has 14 residues. The DNA for the CDR3 is TGTGCCAGCAGCCTCAACAGGGGGAAGGCTGGCTACACCTTC. Protein: CASSLNRGKAGYTF.

The rearrangement uses TRBV4-3 and TRBJ2-2; TRBD2 is a possible D gene (6 bases). The V end lost 1 base, the J end lost 7 bases, and 28 bases lay between the germline ends. Germline V CDR1 and CDR2: LGHNA, YSLEER. The CDR3 is 20 amino acids. CDR3 residues: CASSQATVLGTSPYFGELFF. CDR3 sequence (DNA): TGCGCCAGCAGCCAAGCGACCGTTTTAGGGACTTCGCCTTATTTCGGGGAGCTGTTTTTT.

This chain connects TRBV30 to TRBJ2-1; 13 bases are shared with TRBD2. Germline lookup yields CDR1 GTSNPN and CDR2 SVGIG (reference sequence). The CDR3 has 15 residues. V dropped 5 bases and J dropped 5; count of bases not matched to a gene: 6. The CDR3 spells CAWDKGLAGNNEQFF. In DNA, the CDR3 is TGTGCCTGGGACAAGGGACTAGCGGGAAACAATGAGCAGTTCTTC.

The chain has TRBV5-1 and TRBJ2-7, with a weak D call TRBD2 (6 bases). The CDR3 extends over 14 amino acids. Trimming shortened V by 0 bases and J by 3 bases, and 10 bases separated the two germline ends. CDR1 and CDR2 (germline): SGHRS, YFSETQ. CDR3 sequence reads: CASSLEGRGYEQYF. The CDR3 nucleotides read TGCGCCAGCAGCTTGGAGGGGCGGGGCTACGAGCAGTACTTC.

CDR3 in DNA: TGTGCCAGTAGTATGTTAGGGGGCCTTGCGGCTTTCTTT. This encodes CASSMLGGLAAFF. The rearrangement links TRBV19 to TRBJ1-1, with 7 bases that match TRBD1. V was clipped by 3 bases and J by 11 bases; unmatched bases: 9. Germline CDR1 is LNHDA and CDR2 is SQIVND (reference sequence). The CDR3 sequence is 13 residues long.

In this sample, this clone turned up once. This rearrangement joins TRBV19 to TRBJ2-1; 8 bases align to TRBD1. V lost 3 bases, J lost 6 bases, and 4 bases stayed unmatched. The CDR3 has 14 residues. Per the germline V gene, CDR1 is LNHDA and CDR2 is SQIVND (reference sequence). CDR3 protein: CASSIRQGANEQFF. DNA for the CDR3: TGTGCCAGTAGTATTCGGCAGGGGGCCAATGAGCAGTTCTTC.

DNA of the CDR3: TGTGCCAGCAGCGACAGGACTAGCGGCAATGAGCAGTTCTTC. Amino acid sequence: CASSDRTSGNEQFF. The chain links TRBV13 to TRBJ2-1; 10 nucleotides agree with TRBD2. The CDR3 has 14 amino acids. V gave up 5 bases and J gave up 6 bases; unmatched junction bases: 4. CDR1 is PRHDT, CDR2 FYEKMQ, per germline (reference sequence).